This T cell receptor (beta chain) was retrieved from a study of cytomegalovirus exposure and HLA in healthy donors. Regarding the study as a whole: Rare TCR sequences dominated, though some public TCRs recurred in many donors. The authors listed 150 or so TCR beta chains as cytomegalovirus-associated. Published work reported that the classifier diagnosed cytomegalovirus status with high specificity and sensitivity.

The germline V gene encodes CDR1 SGHAT and CDR2 FQNNGV. V was clipped by 7 bases and J by 5 bases; unmatched bases: 7. The CDR3 is 15 residues long. Turning to this clone: Its cognate antigen is unknown.

Assay used: immunoSEQ multiplex PCR; TCRdb lists only in-frame clones, some missing. Of about 280,000 clones in the sample, approximately 87% were seen once. The clonotype was recovered from a woman younger than 35 in good health and CMV-seronegative. The sequenced material came from PBMCs. V is TRBV11-2 and J is TRBJ2-2; TRBD1 agrees at 10 bases. CDR3: CASTRDRGGTGELFF. As DNA, the CDR3 is TGTGCCAGCACCCGGGACAGGGGAGGAACCGGGGAGCTGTTTTTT.